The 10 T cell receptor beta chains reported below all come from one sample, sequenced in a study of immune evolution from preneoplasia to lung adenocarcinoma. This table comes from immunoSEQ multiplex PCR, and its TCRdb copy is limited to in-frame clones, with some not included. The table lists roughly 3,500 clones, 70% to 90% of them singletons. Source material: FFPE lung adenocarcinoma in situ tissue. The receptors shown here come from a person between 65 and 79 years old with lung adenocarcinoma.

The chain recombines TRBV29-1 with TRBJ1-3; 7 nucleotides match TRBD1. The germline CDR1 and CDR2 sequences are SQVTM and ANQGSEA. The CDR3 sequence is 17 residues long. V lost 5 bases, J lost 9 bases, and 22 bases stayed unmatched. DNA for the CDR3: TGCAGCGTTTCTCCCCGTACGGGACAGTCGAATGGGGGCACCATATATTTT. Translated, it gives CSVSPRTGQSNGGTIYF. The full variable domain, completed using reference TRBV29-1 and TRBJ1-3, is SAVISQKPSRDICQRGTSLTIQCQVDSQVTMMFWYRQQPGQSLTLIATANQGSEATYESGFVIDKFPISRPNLTFSTLTVSNMSPEDSSIYLCSVSPRTGQSNGGTIYFGEGSWLTVV.

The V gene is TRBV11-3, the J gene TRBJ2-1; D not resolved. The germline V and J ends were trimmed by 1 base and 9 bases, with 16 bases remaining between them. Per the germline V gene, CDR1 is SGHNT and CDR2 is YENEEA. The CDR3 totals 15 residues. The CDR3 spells CASSLGLRLQAEQFF. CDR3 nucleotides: TGTGCCAGCAGCTTAGGATTGAGACTTCAGGCTGAGCAGTTCTTC.

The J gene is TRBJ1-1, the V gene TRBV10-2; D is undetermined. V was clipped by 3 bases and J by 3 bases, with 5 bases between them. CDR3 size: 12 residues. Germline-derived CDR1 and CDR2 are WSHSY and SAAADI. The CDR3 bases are TGCGCCAGCAGTGATTCATACACTGAAGCTTTCTTT. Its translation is CASSDSYTEAFF.

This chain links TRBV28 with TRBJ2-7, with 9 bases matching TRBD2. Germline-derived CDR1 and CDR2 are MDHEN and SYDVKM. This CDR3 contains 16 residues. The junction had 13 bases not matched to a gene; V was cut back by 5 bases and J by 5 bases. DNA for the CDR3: TGTGCCAGCAGTCCTACTAAGCCTAGCGGGAATAACGAGCAGTACTTC. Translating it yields CASSPTKPSGNNEQYF.

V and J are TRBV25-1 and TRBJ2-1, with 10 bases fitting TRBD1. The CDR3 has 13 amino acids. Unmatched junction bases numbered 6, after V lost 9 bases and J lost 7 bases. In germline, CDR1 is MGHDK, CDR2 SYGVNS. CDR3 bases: TGTGCCAGTAGACAGGGGGCCTGGAATGAGCAGTTCTTC. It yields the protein CASRQGAWNEQFF.

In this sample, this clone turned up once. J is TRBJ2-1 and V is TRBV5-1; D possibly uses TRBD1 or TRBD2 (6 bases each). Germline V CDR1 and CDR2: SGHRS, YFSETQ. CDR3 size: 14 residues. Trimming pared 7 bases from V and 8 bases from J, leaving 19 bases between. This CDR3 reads CASYRGHTSDEQFF. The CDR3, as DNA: TGCGCCAGCTACCGGGGGCACACCAGCGATGAGCAGTTCTTC.

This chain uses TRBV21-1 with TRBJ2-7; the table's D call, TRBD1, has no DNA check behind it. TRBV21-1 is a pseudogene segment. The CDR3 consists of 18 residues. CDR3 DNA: TGTGCCAGCAGCACCAGAGGAGACAGTCCTTATAGCTCCTACGAGCAGTACTTC. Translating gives CASSTRGDSPYSSYEQYF.

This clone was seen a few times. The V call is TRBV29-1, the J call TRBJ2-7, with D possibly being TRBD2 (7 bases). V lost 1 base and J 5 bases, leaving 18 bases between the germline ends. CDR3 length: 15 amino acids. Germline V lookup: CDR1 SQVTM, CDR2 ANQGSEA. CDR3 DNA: TGCAGCGTTGAAGGACTCGGGGGGCTAGTTAACGAGCAGTACTTC. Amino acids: CSVEGLGGLVNEQYF.

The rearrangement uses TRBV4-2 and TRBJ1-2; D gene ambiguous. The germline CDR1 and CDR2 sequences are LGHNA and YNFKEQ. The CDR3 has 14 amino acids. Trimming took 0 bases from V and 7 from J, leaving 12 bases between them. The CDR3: CASSQDKSAPGYTF. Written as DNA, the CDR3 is TGTGCCAGCAGCCAAGATAAGTCAGCGCCTGGCTACACCTTC.

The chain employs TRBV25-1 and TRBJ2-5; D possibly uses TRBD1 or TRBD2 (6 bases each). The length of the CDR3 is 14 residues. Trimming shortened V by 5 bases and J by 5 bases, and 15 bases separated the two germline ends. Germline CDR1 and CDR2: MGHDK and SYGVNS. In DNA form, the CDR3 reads TGTGCCAGCAGTCTAGGGGGGAAGGCGGAGACCCAGTACTTC. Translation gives CASSLGGKAETQYF.